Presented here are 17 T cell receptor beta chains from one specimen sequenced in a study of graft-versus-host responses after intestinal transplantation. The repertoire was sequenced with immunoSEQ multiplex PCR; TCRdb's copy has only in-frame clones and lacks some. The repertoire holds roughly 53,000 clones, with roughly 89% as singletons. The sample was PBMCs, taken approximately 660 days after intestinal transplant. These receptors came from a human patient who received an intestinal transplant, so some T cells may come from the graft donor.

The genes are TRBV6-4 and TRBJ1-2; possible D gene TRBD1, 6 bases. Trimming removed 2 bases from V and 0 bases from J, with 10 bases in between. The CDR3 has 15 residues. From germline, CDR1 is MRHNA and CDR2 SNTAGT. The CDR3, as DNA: TGTGCCAGCAGTGACGGGTCAGGGGCTAACTATGGCTACACCTTC. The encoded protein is CASSDGSGANYGYTF.

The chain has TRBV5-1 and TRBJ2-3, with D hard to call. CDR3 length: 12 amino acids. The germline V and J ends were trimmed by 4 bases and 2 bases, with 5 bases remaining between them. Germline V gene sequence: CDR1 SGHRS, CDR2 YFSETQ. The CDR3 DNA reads TGCGCCAGCAGCATACTCACAGATACGCAGTATTTT. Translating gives CASSILTDTQYF.

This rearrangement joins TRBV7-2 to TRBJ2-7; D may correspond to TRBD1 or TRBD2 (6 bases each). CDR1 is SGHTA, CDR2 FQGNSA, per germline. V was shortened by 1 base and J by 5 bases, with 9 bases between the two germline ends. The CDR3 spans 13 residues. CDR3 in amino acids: CASSLEGGNEQYF. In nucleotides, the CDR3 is TGTGCCAGCAGCTTAGAGGGGGGTAACGAGCAGTACTTC.

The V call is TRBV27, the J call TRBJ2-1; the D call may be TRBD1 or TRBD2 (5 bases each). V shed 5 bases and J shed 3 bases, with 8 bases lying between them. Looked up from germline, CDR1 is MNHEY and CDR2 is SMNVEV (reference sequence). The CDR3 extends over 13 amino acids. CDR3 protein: CASSPGRYNEQFF. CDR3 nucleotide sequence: TGTGCCAGCAGTCCGGGACGCTACAATGAGCAGTTCTTC.

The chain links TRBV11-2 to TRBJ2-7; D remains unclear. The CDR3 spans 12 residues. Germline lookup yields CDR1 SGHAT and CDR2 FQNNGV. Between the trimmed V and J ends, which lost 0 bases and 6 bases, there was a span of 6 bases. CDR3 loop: CASSLDIAEQYF. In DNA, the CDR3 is TGTGCCAGCAGCTTAGATATCGCCGAGCAGTACTTC.

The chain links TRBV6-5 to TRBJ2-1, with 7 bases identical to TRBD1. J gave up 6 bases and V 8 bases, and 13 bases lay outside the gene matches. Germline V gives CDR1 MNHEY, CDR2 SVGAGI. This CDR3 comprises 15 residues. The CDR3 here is CASRQGPGTINEQFF. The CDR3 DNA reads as TGTGCCAGCCGACAGGGTCCGGGAACCATCAATGAGCAGTTCTTC.

In DNA form, the CDR3 reads TGTGCCAGCAGTCCCTTGAACACCGGGGAGCTGTTTTTT. It is translated as CASSPLNTGELFF. The chain carries TRBV27 and TRBJ2-2; D gene ambiguous. V was cut by 5 bases and J by 1 base, with 5 bases left in between. The germline V gene has CDR1 MNHEY and CDR2 SMNVEV (reference sequence). There are 13 residues in the CDR3.

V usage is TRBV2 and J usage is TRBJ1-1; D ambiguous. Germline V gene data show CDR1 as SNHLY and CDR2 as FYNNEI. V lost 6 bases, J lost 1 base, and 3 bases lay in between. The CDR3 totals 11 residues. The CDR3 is CASSQNTEAFF. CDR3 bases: TGTGCCAGCAGCCAGAACACTGAAGCTTTCTTT.

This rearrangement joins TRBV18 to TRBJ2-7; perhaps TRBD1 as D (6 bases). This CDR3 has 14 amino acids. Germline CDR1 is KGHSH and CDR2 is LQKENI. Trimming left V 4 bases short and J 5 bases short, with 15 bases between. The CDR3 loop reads CASSRNRDLNEQYF. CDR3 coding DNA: TGTGCCAGCTCACGTAACAGGGATCTCAACGAGCAGTACTTC.

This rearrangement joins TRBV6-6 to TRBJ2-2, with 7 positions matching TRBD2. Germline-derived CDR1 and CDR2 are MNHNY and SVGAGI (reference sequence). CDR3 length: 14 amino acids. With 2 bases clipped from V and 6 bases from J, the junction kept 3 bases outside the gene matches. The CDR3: CASSYPRGAGELFF. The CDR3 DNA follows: TGTGCCAGCAGTTACCCCCGGGGGGCCGGGGAGCTGTTTTTT.

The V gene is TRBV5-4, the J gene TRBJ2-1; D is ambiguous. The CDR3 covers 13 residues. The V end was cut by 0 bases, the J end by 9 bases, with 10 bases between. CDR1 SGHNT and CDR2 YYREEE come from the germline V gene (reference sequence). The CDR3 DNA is TGTGCCAGCAGCTTGGGGGCCAACGCTGAGCAGTTCTTC. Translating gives CASSLGANAEQFF.

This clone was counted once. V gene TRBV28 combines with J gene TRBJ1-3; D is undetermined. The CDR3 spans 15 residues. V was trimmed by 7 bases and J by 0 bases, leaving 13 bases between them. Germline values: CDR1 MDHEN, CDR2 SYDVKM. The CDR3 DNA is TGTGCCAGCAACCCTGGACGTGTCTCTGGAAACACCATATATTTT. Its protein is CASNPGRVSGNTIYF.

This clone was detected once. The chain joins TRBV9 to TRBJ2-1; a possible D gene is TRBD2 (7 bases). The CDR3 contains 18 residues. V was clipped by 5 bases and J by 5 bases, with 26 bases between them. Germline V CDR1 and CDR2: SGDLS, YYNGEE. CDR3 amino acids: CASSERGRVPSLNNEQFF. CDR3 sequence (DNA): TGTGCCAGCAGTGAAAGGGGGAGGGTTCCCTCCCTTAACAATGAGCAGTTCTTC. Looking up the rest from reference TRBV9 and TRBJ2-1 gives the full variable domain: DSGVTQTPKHLITATGQRVTLRCSPRSGDLSVYWYQQSLDQGLQFLIQYYNGEERAKGNILERFSAQQFPDLHSELNLSSLELGDSALYFCASSERGRVPSLNNEQFFGPGTRLTVL.

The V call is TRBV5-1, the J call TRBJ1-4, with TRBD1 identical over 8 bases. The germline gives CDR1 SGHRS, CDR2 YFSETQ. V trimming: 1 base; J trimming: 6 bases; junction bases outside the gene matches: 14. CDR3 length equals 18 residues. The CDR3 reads CASSLSGTGSGGHEKLFF. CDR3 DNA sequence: TGCGCCAGCAGCTTGTCCGGGACAGGTTCAGGAGGCCATGAAAAACTGTTTTTT. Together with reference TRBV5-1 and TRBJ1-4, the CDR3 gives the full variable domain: KAGVTQTPRYLIKTRGQQVTLSCSPISGHRSVSWYQQTPGQGLQFLFEYFSETQRNKGNFPGRFSGRQFSNSRSEMNVSTLELGDSALYLCASSLSGTGSGGHEKLFFGSGTQLSVL.

The CDR3 coding sequence is TGCGCCAGCAGCCAAGAGGGCGGACAGGGAAACCAGCCCCAGCATTTT. Its translation is CASSQEGGQGNQPQHF. V and J are TRBV4-1 and TRBJ1-5, with 8 bases that match TRBD1. This CDR3 is built from 16 residues. J gave up 7 bases and V 0 bases, and 8 bases lay outside the gene matches. Per germline, CDR1 MGHRA and CDR2 YSYEKL.

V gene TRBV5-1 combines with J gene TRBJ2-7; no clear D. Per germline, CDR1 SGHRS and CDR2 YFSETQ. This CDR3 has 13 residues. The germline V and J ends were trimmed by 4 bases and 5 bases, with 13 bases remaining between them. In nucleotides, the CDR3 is TGCGCCAGCAGCCCTTCGCTGGTGGACGAGCAGTACTTC. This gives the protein CASSPSLVDEQYF.

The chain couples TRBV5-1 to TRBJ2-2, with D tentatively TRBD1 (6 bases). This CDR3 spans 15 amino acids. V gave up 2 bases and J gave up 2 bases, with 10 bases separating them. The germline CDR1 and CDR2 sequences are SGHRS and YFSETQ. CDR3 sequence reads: CASSLQDSNTGELFF. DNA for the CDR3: TGCGCCAGCAGCTTACAGGACAGCAACACCGGGGAGCTGTTTTTT.